This T cell receptor beta chain was found in a study of regulatory T cells in long-lasting Graves disease. Libraries of TCR beta came from iRepertoire HTBI primers plus Arm-PCR of CDR3 regions. TCRdb processed the multiplex PCR reads anew with MiXCR; each CDR3 protein has one entry. Among 650,000 to 700,000 distinct CDR3 sequences listed, about 30% were seen once. Time point: persistent/refractory GD, antithyroid drugs over 5 years with positive TRAb. From PBMCs, RNA was extracted and then used to make the TCR library. Graves' disease diagnoses followed American Thyroid Association guidelines. The CDR3 sequence is 11 residues long. J gave up 3 bases and V 6 bases, and 1 base lay outside the gene matches. Per the germline V gene, CDR1 is DFQATT and CDR2 is SNEGSKA (reference sequence). Study observations and caveats: There was favoring of TRBV28, TRBJ1-2 and TRBJ2-5 in persistent disease.

This clonotype came up a few times. Its target is not known. The clonotype comes from a female donor with Graves disease. The source material was peripheral blood mononuclear cells (PBMCs), sampled when the disease was refractory, from a patient treated with antithyroid drugs. The J gene is TRBJ2-5, the V gene TRBV20-1; 7 bases fit TRBD1. CDR3 region: CSAGTEETQYF. CDR3 sequence (DNA): TGCAGTGCCGGGACAGAAGAGACCCAGTACTTC.